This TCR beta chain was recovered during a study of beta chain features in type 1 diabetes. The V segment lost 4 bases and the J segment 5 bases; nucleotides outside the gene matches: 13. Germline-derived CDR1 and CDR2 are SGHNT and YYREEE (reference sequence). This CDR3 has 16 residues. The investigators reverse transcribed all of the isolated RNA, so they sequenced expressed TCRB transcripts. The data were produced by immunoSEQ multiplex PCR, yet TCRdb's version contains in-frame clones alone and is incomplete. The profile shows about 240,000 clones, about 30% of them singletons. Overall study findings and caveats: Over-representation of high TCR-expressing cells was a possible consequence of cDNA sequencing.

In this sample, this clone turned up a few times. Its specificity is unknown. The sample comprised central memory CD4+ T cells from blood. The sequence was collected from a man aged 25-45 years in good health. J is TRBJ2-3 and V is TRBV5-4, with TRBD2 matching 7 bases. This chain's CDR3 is CASSDASSGWGDTQYF. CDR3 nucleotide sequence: TGTGCCAGCAGCGATGCATCTAGCGGTTGGGGAGATACGCAGTATTTT.